These 14 T cell receptor beta chains came from one sample sequenced in a study of cytotoxic CD8 clonotypes in ibrutinib-treated CLL. Measured with immunoSEQ multiplex PCR; TCRdb has only the in-frame clones, and not every one. Of around 200,000 clones listed, 79% were seen once; the top ten hold 9.5% to 12%. Sequencing was performed on PBMCs, taken after 12 months of ibrutinib treatment. Receptor source: a human donor with chronic lymphocytic leukemia.

The chain carries TRBV6-1 and TRBJ2-5; D unclear. Germline lookup yields CDR1 MNHNS and CDR2 SASEGT. The CDR3 runs 15 residues. Trimming cost V 2 bases and J 0 bases, with 10 bases left between them. The CDR3 DNA reads TGTGCCAGCAGTGAATTTTTCACCAACCAAGAGACCCAGTACTTC. It specifies CASSEFFTNQETQYF.

The V call is TRBV7-2, the J call TRBJ1-2; D unresolved. Between the trimmed V and J ends, which lost 5 bases and 5 bases, there was a span of 6 bases. Germline assignment: CDR1 SGHTA and CDR2 FQGNSA. CDR3 size: 11 residues. Here the CDR3 reads CASSGRYGYTF. In DNA form, the CDR3 reads TGTGCCAGCAGCGGCAGATATGGCTACACCTTC.

The rearrangement links TRBV18 to TRBJ2-1; D might be TRBD2 (5 bases). There are 15 residues in the CDR3. CDR1 is KGHSH, CDR2 LQKENI, per germline. The V end lost 1 base, the J end lost 3 bases, and 10 bases lay between the germline ends. The DNA of the CDR3 is TGTGCCAGCTCACCACGGACCGGGGTCTACAATGAGCAGTTCTTC. Protein product: CASSPRTGVYNEQFF. The full variable domain, in which reference TRBV18 and TRBJ2-1 provide the parts outside the CDR3, is NAGVMQNPRHLVRRRGQEARLRCSPMKGHSHVYWYRQLPEEGLKFMVYLQKENIIDESGMPKERFSAEFPKEGPSILRIQQVVRGDSAAYFCASSPRTGVYNEQFFGPGTRLTVL.

The chain couples TRBV5-8 to TRBJ2-7; D may match TRBD1 or TRBD2 (5 bases each). The V gene's germline CDR1 is SGHTS and CDR2 YDEGEE. The germline V and J ends were trimmed by 1 base and 8 bases, with 16 bases remaining between them. This CDR3 has 14 amino acids. The CDR3 sequence is CASSLSGPTFKQYF. DNA for the CDR3: TGTGCCAGCAGCTTGTCGGGACCAACGTTTAAGCAGTACTTC.

The chain recombines TRBV23-1 with TRBJ1-5; D perhaps matches TRBD1 (6 bases). TRBV23-1 is an ORF, with its function uncertain. The CDR3 is made up of 20 amino acids. With 0 bases removed from V and 3 bases from J, the gap between germline ends came to 24 bases. The CDR3 DNA is TGCGCCAGCAGTCAATCGGGGGAGGGACATCCTCCGAGGCCCAATCAGCCCCAGCATTTT. This translates into CASSQSGEGHPPRPNQPQHF.

The chain employs TRBV6-6 and TRBJ1-4, with 10 nucleotides matching TRBD1. There are 14 residues in the CDR3. Germline CDR1 is MNHNY and CDR2 is SVGAGI (reference sequence). The V segment lost 6 bases and the J segment 8 bases; nucleotides outside the gene matches: 6. Written as DNA, the CDR3 is TGTGCCAGCAGCCCGACAGGGGGCATAGAAAAACTGTTTTTT. Encoded protein: CASSPTGGIEKLFF.

The chain recombines TRBV5-4 with TRBJ2-2, with D hard to call. The germline V and J ends were trimmed by 1 base and 5 bases, with 12 bases remaining between them. Germline-derived CDR1 and CDR2 are SGHNT and YYREEE (reference sequence). The CDR3 consists of 15 residues. The CDR3 DNA sequence: TGTGCCAGCAGCTTGTCGGGTTTGGGGACCGGGGAGCTGTTTTTT. Its protein product is CASSLSGLGTGELFF. The variable domain in full, with the rest retrieved from reference TRBV5-4 and TRBJ2-2, is ETGVTQSPTHLIKTRGQQVTLRCSSQSGHNTVSWYQQALGQGPQFIFQYYREEENGRGNFPPRFSGLQFPNYSSELNVNALELDDSALYLCASSLSGLGTGELFFGEGSRLTVL.

The chain combines TRBV6-5 with TRBJ2-7; D unresolved. This CDR3 has 14 amino acids. Looked up from germline, CDR1 is MNHEY and CDR2 is SVGAGI. V lost 6 bases and J 2 bases, leaving 14 bases between the germline ends. This CDR3 is CASRRRGGTYEQYF. Written as DNA, the CDR3 is TGTGCCAGCAGGCGCCGAGGCGGCACCTACGAGCAGTACTTC.

This chain uses TRBV10-1 with TRBJ2-6; the match to TRBD1 covers 7 bases. Germline loops: CDR1 WNHNN, CDR2 SYGVQD (reference sequence). This CDR3 comprises 20 residues. The V and J ends lost 3 bases and 0 bases, in that order; junction bases with no gene match: 14. CDR3: CASSDLSPTGISSGANVLTF. For the CDR3, the DNA is TGCGCCAGCAGTGACCTTAGCCCGACAGGGATCAGCTCTGGGGCCAACGTCCTGACTTTC.

This chain joins TRBV5-1 and TRBJ2-1; no clear D gene. The CDR3 is made up of 14 amino acids. The germline V and J ends were trimmed by 0 bases and 5 bases, with 9 bases remaining between them. The germline V gene has CDR1 SGHRS and CDR2 YFSETQ. CDR3 sequence reads: CASSLGVQDNEQFF. CDR3 in DNA: TGCGCCAGCAGCTTGGGGGTTCAAGACAATGAGCAGTTCTTC.

V is TRBV11-2 and J is TRBJ2-6, with no clear D. Trimming took off 5 bases at V and 0 bases at J, with 14 bases between the two ends. Germline loops: CDR1 SGHAT, CDR2 FQNNGV. The CDR3 has 17 residues. CDR3 nucleotide sequence: TGTGCCAGCAGCCCAAGTGGGTCGGTCTCTGGGGCCAACGTCCTGACTTTC. Translation gives CASSPSGSVSGANVLTF. The full variable domain, rest sourced from reference TRBV11-2 and TRBJ2-6, is EAGVAQSPRYKIIEKRQSVAFWCNPISGHATLYWYQQILGQGPKLLIQFQNNGVVDDSQLPKDRFSAERLKGVDSTLKIQPAKLEDSAVYLCASSPSGSVSGANVLTFGAGSRLTVL.

This clone was recorded a few times. The J gene is TRBJ2-1, the V gene TRBV5-1; D is uncertain. CDR3 size: 18 residues. V gave up 0 bases and J gave up 0 bases, with 16 bases separating them. In germline, CDR1 is SGHRS, CDR2 YFSETQ. The CDR3 reads CASSLEFTLSSSYNEQFF. The CDR3 coding sequence is TGCGCCAGCAGCTTGGAGTTCACCCTCTCTAGCTCCTACAATGAGCAGTTCTTC. The whole variable domain, remainder taken from reference TRBV5-1 and TRBJ2-1, is KAGVTQTPRYLIKTRGQQVTLSCSPISGHRSVSWYQQTPGQGLQFLFEYFSETQRNKGNFPGRFSGRQFSNSRSEMNVSTLELGDSALYLCASSLEFTLSSSYNEQFFGPGTRLTVL.

V and J are TRBV2 and TRBJ1-4, with a possible D match to TRBD1 (6 bases). The CDR3 runs 16 residues. Germline V gene data show CDR1 as SNHLY and CDR2 as FYNNEI. Trimming removed 2 bases at V and 2 bases at J, with 12 bases between. The CDR3 nucleotides are TGTGCCAGCAGTGAACAGGGGAGGTCGACTAATGAAAAACTGTTTTTT. Protein: CASSEQGRSTNEKLFF.

This clone was counted only a few times. The chain joins TRBV2 to TRBJ2-7, with TRBD1 identical over 9 bases. The germline CDR1 and CDR2 sequences are SNHLY and FYNNEI. This CDR3 is built from 14 residues. The junction had 12 bases not matched to a gene; V was cut back by 5 bases and J by 10 bases. The CDR3 loop is CASSYNRQGDNQYF. CDR3 bases: TGTGCCAGCAGTTACAATAGACAGGGGGATAATCAGTACTTC.